This passage covers 3 T cell receptor beta chains from one sample sequenced in a study of metastatic and nonmetastatic thyroid tumors. TCRdb ran MiXCR on the PCR reads. The repertoire holds 15,000 or so clones, with 23% as singletons. Every patient underwent thyroid surgery untreated. The sample comprised tumor tissue. The source of these receptors is a female donor with papillary thyroid cancer or a benign thyroid nodule (not recorded which). Some clones in this sample may be carry-over from other donors' samples.

This clone showed up many times. The chain employs TRBV2 and TRBJ2-2; a weak D match, TRBD2 (7 bases). The germline V gene has CDR1 SNHLY and CDR2 FYNNEI. The V gene lost 8 bases and the J gene lost 2 bases, with 12 bases spanning the gap. The CDR3 is made up of 14 amino acids. The DNA of the CDR3 is TGTGCCAGCGGGAGGGACATCAACACCGGGGAGCTGTTTTTT. Amino acids: CASGRDINTGELFF. Drawing the rest from reference TRBV2 and TRBJ2-2, the complete variable domain is EPEVTQTPSHQVTQMGQEVILRCVPISNHLYFYWYRQILGQKVEFLVSFYNNEISEKSEIFDDQFSVERPDGSNFTLKIRSTKLEDSAMYFCASGRDINTGELFFGEGSRLTVL.

This clone was counted between two and nine times. The chain uses TRBV6-1 and TRBJ2-1; 7 bases are shared with TRBD1. Losses at the gene ends were 6 bases for V and 14 bases for J; bases not matched to a gene: 13. This CDR3 region has 13 residues. CDR1 MNHNS and CDR2 SASEGT come from the germline V gene. DNA for the CDR3: TGTGCCAGCAGCGCTTCAATAGACAGGGAGAAGTTCTTC. Translation gives CASSASIDREKFF.

This clone was seen a handful of times. V is TRBV19 and J is TRBJ1-5; D is uncertain. The germline V gene encodes CDR1 LNHDA and CDR2 SQIVND (reference sequence). V was cut by 3 bases and J by 0 bases, with 6 bases left in between. This CDR3 has 14 residues. In DNA form, the CDR3 reads TGTGCCAGTAGTATGTGGGATAGCAATCAGCCCCAGCATTTT. Its protein is CASSMWDSNQPQHF.